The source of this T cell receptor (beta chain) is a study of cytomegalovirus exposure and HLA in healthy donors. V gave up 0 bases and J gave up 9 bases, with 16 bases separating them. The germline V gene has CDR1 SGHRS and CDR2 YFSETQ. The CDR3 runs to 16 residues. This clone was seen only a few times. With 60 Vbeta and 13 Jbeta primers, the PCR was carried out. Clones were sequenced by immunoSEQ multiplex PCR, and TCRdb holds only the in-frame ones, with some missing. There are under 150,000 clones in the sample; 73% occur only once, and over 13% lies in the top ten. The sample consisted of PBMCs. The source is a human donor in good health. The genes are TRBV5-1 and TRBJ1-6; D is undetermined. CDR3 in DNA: TGCGCCAGCAGCTTGGATGGGTGGGCTGGAGGTTCACCCCTCCACTTT. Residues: CASSLDGWAGGSPLHF.